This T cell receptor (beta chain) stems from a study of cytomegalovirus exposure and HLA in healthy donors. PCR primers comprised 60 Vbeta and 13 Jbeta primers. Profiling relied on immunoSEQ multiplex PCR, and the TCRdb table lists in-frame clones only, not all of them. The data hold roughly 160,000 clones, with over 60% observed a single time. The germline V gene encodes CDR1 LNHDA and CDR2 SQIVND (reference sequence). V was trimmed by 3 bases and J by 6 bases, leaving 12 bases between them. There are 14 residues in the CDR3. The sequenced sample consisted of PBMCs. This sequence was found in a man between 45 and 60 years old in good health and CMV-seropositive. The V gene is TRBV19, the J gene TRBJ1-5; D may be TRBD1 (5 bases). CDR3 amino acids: CASSIRQSGQPQHF. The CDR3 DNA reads TGTGCCAGTAGTATCCGACAGTCGGGTCAGCCCCAGCATTTT.